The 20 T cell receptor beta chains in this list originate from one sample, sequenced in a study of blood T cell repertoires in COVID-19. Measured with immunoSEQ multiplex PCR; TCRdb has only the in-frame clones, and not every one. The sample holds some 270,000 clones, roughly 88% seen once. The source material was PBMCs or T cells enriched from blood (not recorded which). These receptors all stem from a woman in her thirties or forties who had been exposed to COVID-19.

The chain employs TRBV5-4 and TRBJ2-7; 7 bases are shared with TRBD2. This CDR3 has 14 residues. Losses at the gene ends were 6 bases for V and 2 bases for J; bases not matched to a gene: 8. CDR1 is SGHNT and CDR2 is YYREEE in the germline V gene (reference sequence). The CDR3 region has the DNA TGTGCCAGCACTCCCGGGGGGTTGACCTACGAGCAGTACTTC. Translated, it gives CASTPGGLTYEQYF.

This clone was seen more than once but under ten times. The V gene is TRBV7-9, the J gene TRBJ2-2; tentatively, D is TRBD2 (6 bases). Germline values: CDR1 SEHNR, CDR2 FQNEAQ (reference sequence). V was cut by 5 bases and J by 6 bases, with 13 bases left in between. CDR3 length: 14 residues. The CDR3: CASSPNGGSGELFF. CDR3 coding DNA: TGTGCCAGCAGCCCAAACGGGGGTTCCGGGGAGCTGTTTTTT. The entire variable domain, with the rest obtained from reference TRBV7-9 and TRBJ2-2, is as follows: DTGVSQNPRHKITKRGQNVTFRCDPISEHNRLYWYRQTLGQGPEFLTYFQNEAQLEKSRLLSDRFSAERPKGSFSTLEIQRTEQGDSAMYLCASSPNGGSGELFFGEGSRLTVL.

The CDR3 spells CASSTRTNTEAFF. CDR3 nucleotides: TGCGCCAGCAGCACCCGAACAAACACTGAAGCTTTCTTT. The chain carries TRBV4-1 and TRBJ1-1; no reliable D call. The CDR3 extends over 13 amino acids. Between the trimmed V and J ends, which lost 5 bases and 2 bases, there was a span of 9 bases. In germline, CDR1 is MGHRA, CDR2 YSYEKL.

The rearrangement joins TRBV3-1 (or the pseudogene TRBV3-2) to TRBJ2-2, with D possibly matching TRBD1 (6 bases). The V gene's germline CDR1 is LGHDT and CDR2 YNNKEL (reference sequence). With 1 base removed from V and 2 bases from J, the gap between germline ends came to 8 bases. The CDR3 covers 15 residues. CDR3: CASSQAGVNTGELFF. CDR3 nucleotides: TGTGCCAGCAGCCAAGCAGGGGTCAACACCGGGGAGCTGTTTTTT.

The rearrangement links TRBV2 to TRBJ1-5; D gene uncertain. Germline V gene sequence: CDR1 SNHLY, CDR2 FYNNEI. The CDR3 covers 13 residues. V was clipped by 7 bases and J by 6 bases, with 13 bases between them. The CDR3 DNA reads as TGTGCCAGCAAGGCAGTCGCTAGTCAGCCCCAGCATTTT. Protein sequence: CASKAVASQPQHF.

The CDR3 loop is CASSPGSRELFF. The CDR3 DNA is TGTGCCAGCAGCCCCGGTTCGAGGGAGCTGTTTTTT. This sequence joins TRBV11-1 and TRBJ2-2; D not certain. The CDR3 has 12 amino acids. V was cut by 5 bases and J by 9 bases, with 10 bases left in between. Germline lookup yields CDR1 SGHAT and CDR2 FQDESV (reference sequence).

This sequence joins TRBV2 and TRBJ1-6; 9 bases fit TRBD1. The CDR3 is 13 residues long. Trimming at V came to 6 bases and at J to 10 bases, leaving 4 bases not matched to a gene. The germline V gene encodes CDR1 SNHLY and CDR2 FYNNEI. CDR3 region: CASSGQGISPLHF. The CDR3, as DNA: TGTGCCAGCAGCGGACAGGGGATCTCACCCCTCCACTTT.

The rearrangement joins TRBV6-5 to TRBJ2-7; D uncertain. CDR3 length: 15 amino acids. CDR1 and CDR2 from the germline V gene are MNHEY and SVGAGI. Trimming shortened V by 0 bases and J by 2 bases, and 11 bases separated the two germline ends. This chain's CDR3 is CASSYSVLGTYEQYF. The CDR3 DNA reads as TGTGCCAGCAGTTACTCGGTCCTCGGTACCTACGAGCAGTACTTC.

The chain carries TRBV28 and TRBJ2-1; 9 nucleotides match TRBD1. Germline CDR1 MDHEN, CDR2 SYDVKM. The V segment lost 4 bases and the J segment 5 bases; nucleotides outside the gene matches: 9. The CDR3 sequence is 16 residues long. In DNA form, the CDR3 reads TGTGCCAGCAGTTCGCCACCCGGGACAGGGAACAATGAGCAGTTCTTC. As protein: CASSSPPGTGNNEQFF.

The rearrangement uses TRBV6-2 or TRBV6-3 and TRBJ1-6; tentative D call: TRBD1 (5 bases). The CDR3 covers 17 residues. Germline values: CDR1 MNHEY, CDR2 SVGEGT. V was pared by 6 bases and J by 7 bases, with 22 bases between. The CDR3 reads CASSPIRSAGRNSPLHF. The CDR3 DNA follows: TGTGCCAGCAGCCCTATCCGTTCCGCGGGACGCAATTCACCCCTCCACTTT.

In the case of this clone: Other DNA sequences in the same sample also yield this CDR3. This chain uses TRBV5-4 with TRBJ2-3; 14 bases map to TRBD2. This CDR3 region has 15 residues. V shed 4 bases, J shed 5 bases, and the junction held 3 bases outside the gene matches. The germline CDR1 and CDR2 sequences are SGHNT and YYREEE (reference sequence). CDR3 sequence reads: CASSPGLAGEDTQYF. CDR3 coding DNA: TGTGCCAGCAGCCCGGGACTAGCGGGGGAAGATACGCAGTATTTT.

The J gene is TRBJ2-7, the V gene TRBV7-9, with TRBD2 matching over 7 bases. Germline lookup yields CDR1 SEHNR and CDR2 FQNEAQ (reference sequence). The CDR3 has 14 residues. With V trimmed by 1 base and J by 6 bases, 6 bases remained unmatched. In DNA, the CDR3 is TGTGCCAGCAGCTTAGTTGTGTCGGGGGGCGAGCAGTACTTC. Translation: CASSLVVSGGEQYF.

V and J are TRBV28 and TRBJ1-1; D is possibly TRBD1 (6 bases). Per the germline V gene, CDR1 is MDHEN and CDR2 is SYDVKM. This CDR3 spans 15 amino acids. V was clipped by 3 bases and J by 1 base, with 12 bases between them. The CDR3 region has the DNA TGTGCCAGCAGTTTGCCGACAGGTGGGAACACTGAAGCTTTCTTT. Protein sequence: CASSLPTGGNTEAFF.

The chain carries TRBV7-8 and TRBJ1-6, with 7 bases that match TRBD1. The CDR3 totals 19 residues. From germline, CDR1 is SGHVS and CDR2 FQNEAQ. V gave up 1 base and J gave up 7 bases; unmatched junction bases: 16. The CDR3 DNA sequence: TGTGCCAGCAGCTTAGACAGACAGGGCGGCGTCCAAAGGAATTCACCCCTCCACTTT. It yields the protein CASSLDRQGGVQRNSPLHF.

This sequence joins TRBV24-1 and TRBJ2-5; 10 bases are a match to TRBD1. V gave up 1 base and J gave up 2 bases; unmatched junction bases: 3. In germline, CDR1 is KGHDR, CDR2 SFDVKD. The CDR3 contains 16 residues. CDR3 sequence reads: CATSDFGTGAQETQYF. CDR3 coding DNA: TGTGCCACCAGTGATTTTGGGACAGGGGCACAAGAGACCCAGTACTTC.

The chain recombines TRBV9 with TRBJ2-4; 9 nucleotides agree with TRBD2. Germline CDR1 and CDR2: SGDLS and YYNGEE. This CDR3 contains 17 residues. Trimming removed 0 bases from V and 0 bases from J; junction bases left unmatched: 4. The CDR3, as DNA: TGTGCCAGCAGCGTAGACATAGCGGGAGTAGCCAAAAACATTCAGTACTTC. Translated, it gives CASSVDIAGVAKNIQYF.

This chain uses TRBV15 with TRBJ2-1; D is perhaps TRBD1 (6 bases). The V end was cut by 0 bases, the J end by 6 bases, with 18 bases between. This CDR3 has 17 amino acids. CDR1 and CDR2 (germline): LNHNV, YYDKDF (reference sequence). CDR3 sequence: CATSRDSPWAGVNEQFF. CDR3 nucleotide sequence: TGTGCCACCAGCAGAGATAGTCCCTGGGCAGGGGTCAATGAGCAGTTCTTC. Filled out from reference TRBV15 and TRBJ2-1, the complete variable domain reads DAMVIQNPRYQVTQFGKPVTLSCSQTLNHNVMYWYQQKSSQAPKLLFHYYDKDFNNEADTPDNFQSRRPNTSFCFLDIRSPGLGDTAMYLCATSRDSPWAGVNEQFFGPGTRLTVL.

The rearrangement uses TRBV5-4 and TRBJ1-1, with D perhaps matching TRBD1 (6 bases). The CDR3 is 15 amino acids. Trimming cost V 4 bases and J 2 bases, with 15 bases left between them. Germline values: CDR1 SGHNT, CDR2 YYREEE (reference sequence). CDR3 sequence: CASSTYRARNTEAFF. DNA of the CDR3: TGTGCCAGCAGCACCTACAGGGCCAGAAACACTGAAGCTTTCTTT. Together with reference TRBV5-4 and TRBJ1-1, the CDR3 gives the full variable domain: ETGVTQSPTHLIKTRGQQVTLRCSSQSGHNTVSWYQQALGQGPQFIFQYYREEENGRGNFPPRFSGLQFPNYSSELNVNALELDDSALYLCASSTYRARNTEAFFGQGTRLTVV.

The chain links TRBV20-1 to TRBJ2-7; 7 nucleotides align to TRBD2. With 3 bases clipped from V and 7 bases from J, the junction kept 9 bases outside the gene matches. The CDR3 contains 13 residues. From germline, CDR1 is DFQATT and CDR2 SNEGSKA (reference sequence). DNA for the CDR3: TGCAGTGCTAGTTCGAGCGGGATCGCAGAGCAGTACGTC. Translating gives CSASSSGIAEQYV.

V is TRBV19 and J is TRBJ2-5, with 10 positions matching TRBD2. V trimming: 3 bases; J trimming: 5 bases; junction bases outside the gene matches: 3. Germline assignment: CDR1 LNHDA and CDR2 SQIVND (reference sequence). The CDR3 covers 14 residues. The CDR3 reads CASSILAGDETQYF. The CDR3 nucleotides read TGTGCCAGTAGTATCCTAGCGGGAGATGAGACCCAGTACTTC.